Listed here is a single TCR beta chain. Libraries were prepared by immunoSEQ multiplex PCR; TCRdb keeps only in-frame clonotypes and omits some of them. This sample has 15,000 to 20,000 clones; roughly three quarters occur once, and the top ten carry over 2.5%. These data are taken from a study of neoadjuvant anti-PD-1 for oral cavity cancer. The CDR3 is 15 residues long. Trimming at V came to 3 bases and at J to 7 bases, leaving 6 bases not matched to a gene. Germline CDR1 is SEHNR and CDR2 is FQNEAQ (reference sequence). This TCR derives from a person aged 35-79 years with oral cavity squamous cell carcinoma. This specimen consisted of PBMCs, obtained before nivolumab (anti-PD-1) treatment. The chain is built from TRBV7-9 and TRBJ2-3, with 11 bases fitting TRBD2. DNA of the CDR3: TGTGCCAGCAGCTTCGAACTAGCGGGAGCCCATACGCAGTATTTT. Translating it yields CASSFELAGAHTQYF.